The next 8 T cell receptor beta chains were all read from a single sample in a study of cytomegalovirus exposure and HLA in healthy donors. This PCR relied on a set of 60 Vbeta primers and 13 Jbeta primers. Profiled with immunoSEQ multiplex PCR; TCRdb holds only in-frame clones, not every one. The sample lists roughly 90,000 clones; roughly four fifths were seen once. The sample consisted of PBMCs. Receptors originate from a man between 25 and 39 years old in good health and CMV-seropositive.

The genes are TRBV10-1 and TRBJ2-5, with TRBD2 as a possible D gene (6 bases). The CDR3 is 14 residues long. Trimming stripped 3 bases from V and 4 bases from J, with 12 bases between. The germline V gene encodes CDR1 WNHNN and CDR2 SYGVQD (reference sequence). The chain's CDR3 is CASSDGGMRETQYF. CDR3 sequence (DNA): TGCGCCAGCAGTGACGGCGGGATGAGAGAGACCCAGTACTTC.

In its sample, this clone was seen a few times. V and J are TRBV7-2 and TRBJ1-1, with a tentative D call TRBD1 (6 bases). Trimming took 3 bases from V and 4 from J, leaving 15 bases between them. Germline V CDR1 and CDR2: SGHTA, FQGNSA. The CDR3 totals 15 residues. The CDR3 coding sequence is TGTGCCAGCAGCTTTACGGGGGGAGGGGGCACTGAAGCTTTCTTT. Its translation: CASSFTGGGGTEAFF.

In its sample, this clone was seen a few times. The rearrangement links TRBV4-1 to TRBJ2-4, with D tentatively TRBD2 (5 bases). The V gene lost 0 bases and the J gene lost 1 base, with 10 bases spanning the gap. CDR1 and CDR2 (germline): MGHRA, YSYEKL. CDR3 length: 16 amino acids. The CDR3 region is CASSQDEGSAKNIQYF. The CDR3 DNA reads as TGCGCCAGCAGCCAAGATGAGGGTTCGGCCAAAAACATTCAGTACTTC.

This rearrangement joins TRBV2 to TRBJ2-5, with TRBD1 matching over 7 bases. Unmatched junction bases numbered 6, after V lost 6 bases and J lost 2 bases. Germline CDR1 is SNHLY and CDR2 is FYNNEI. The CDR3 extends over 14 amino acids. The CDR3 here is CASRDREGQETQYF. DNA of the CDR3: TGTGCCAGCAGAGACAGGGAAGGACAAGAGACCCAGTACTTC.

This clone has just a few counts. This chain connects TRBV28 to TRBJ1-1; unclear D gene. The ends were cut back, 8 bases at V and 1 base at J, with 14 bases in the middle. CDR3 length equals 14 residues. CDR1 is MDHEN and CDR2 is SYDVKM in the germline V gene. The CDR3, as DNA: TGTGCCAGCCCCCCGGCGGGCCAGAACACTGAAGCTTTCTTT. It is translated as CASPPAGQNTEAFF.

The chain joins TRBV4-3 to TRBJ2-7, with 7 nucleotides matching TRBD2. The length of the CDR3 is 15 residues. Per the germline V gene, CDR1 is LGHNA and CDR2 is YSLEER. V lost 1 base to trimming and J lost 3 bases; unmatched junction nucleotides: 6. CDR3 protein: CASSQGLTGGYEQYF. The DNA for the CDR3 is TGCGCCAGCAGCCAAGGGTTGACGGGGGGCTACGAGCAGTACTTC.

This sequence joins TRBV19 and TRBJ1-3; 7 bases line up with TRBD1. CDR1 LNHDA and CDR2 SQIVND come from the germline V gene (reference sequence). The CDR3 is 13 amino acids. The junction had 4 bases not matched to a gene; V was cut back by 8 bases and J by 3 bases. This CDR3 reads CASQRDSGNTIYF. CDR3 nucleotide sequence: TGTGCCAGTCAGAGGGACAGTGGAAACACCATATATTTT.

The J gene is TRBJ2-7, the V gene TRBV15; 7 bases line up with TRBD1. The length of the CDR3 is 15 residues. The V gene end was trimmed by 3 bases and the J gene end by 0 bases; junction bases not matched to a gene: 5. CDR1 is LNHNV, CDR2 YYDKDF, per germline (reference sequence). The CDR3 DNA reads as TGTGCCACCAGCAGGGCACGGGACAGCTCCTACGAGCAGTACTTC. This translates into CATSRARDSSYEQYF. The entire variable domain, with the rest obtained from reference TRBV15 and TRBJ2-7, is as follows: DAMVIQNPRYQVTQFGKPVTLSCSQTLNHNVMYWYQQKSSQAPKLLFHYYDKDFNNEADTPDNFQSRRPNTSFCFLDIRSPGLGDTAMYLCATSRARDSSYEQYFGPGTRLTVT.